Below, 6 T cell receptor beta chains from the same sample are listed, as sequenced in a study of control samples from healthy donors and cancer patients. Method: immunoSEQ multiplex PCR; TCRdb's copy keeps in-frame clones and lacks some. Among 78,000 or so clones listed, about 90% were seen once. Material: blood. These receptors all stem from a woman aged 45-65 years in good health.

The chain joins TRBV6-2 or TRBV6-3 to TRBJ2-7; 7 bases are a match to TRBD1. Per the germline V gene, CDR1 is MNHEY and CDR2 is SVGEGT. The CDR3 runs to 16 residues. With 6 bases clipped from V and 0 bases from J, the junction kept 11 bases outside the gene matches. The DNA of the CDR3 is TGTGCCAGCAGCTCCCCTAGGGGACAGAGCTCCTACGAGCAGTACTTC. Translation: CASSSPRGQSSYEQYF.

This CDR3 reads CASSLYGLAGDLNVLTF. The CDR3 nucleotides are TGTGCCAGCAGCTTATACGGACTAGCGGGAGACCTCAACGTCCTGACTTTC. This rearrangement joins TRBV7-2 to TRBJ2-6; 13 positions match TRBD2. J gave up 9 bases and V 2 bases, and 7 bases lay outside the gene matches. CDR1 is SGHTA, CDR2 FQGNSA, per germline. The CDR3 has 17 residues.

The chain links TRBV28 to TRBJ1-6; 7 nucleotides align to TRBD1. With V trimmed by 7 bases and J by 10 bases, 4 bases remained unmatched. Germline CDR1 is MDHEN and CDR2 is SYDVKM. The CDR3 length is 12 residues. The CDR3 region is CASNDRDSPLHF. The CDR3 region has the DNA TGTGCCAGCAACGACAGGGACTCACCCCTCCACTTT.

This clone has just a few counts. The rearrangement links TRBV15 to TRBJ1-4; D not resolved. Germline CDR1 and CDR2: LNHNV and YYDKDF (reference sequence). This CDR3 spans 14 amino acids. The V and J ends lost 0 bases and 4 bases respectively, with 6 bases between them. The CDR3: CATSREGLNEKLFF. The CDR3 DNA follows: TGTGCCACCAGCAGAGAAGGGCTTAATGAAAAACTGTTTTTT.

This rearrangement joins TRBV2 to TRBJ1-2; 10 positions agree with TRBD1. The CDR3 runs to 14 residues. CDR1 and CDR2 (germline): SNHLY, FYNNEI. The V gene end was trimmed by 4 bases and the J gene end by 4 bases; junction bases not matched to a gene: 3. This chain's CDR3 is CASSVTGGGYGYTF. CDR3 coding DNA: TGTGCCAGCAGTGTGACAGGGGGCGGCTATGGCTACACCTTC.

V and J are TRBV19 and TRBJ1-2; D is uncertain. Germline loops: CDR1 LNHDA, CDR2 SQIVND (reference sequence). The CDR3 sequence is 15 residues long. V was shortened by 1 base and J by 2 bases, with 11 bases between the two germline ends. The CDR3 here is CASSIGTGPNYGYTF. CDR3 nucleotides: TGTGCCAGTAGTATAGGAACCGGGCCGAACTATGGCTACACCTTC.